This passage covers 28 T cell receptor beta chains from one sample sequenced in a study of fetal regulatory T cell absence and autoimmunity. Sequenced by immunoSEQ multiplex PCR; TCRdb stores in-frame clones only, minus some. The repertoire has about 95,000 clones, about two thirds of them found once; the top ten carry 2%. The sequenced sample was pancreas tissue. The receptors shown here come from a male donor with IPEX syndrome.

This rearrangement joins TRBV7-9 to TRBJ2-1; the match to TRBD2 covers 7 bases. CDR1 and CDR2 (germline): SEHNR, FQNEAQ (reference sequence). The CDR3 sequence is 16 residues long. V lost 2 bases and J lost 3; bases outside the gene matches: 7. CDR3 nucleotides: TGTGCCAGCAGCTTATTGCAGCGGGATTTCTACAATGAGCAGTTCTTC. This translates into CASSLLQRDFYNEQFF.

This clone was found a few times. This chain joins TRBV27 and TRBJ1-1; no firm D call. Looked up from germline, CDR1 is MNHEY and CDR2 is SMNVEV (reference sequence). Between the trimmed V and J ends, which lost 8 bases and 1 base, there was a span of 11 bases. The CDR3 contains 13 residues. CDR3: CASGFPQNTEAFF. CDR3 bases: TGTGCCAGCGGATTCCCGCAGAACACTGAAGCTTTCTTT.

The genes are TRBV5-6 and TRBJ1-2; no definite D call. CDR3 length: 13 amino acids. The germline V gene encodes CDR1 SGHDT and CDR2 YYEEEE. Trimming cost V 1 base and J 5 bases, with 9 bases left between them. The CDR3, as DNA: TGTGCCAGCAGCTTGCCAGCGTTGTATGGCTACACCTTC. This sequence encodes CASSLPALYGYTF.

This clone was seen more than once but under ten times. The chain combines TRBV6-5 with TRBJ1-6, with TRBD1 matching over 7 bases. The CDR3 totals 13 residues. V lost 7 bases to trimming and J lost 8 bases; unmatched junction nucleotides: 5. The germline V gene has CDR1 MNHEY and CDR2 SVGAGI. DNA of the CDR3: TGTGCCAGCAACAGGGGACGCGATTCACCCCTCCACTTT. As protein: CASNRGRDSPLHF.

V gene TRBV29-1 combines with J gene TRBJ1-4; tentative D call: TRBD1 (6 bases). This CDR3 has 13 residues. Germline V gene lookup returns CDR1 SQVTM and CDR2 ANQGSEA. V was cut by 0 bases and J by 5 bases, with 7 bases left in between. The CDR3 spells CSVEETGNEKLFF. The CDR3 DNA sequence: TGCAGCGTTGAAGAAACAGGGAATGAAAAACTGTTTTTT.

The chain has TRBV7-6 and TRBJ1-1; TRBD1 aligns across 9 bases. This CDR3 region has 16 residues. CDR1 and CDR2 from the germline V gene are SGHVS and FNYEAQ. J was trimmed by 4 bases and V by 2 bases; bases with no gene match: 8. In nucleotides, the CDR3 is TGTGCCAGCAGCTTATCCCGGGACAGGGCGGTCACTGAAGCTTTCTTT. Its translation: CASSLSRDRAVTEAFF.

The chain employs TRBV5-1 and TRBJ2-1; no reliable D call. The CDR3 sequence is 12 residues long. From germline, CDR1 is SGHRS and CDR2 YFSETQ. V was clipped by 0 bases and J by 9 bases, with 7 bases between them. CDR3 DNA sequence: TGCGCCAGCAGCTTGGGGGCCTCTGAGCAGTTCTTC. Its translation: CASSLGASEQFF.

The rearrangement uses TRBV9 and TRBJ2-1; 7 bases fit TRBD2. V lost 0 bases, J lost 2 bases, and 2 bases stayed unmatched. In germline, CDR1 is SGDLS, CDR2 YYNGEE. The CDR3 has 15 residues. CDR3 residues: CASSVGGGTYNEQFF. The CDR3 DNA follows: TGTGCCAGCAGCGTAGGCGGGGGAACCTACAATGAGCAGTTCTTC.

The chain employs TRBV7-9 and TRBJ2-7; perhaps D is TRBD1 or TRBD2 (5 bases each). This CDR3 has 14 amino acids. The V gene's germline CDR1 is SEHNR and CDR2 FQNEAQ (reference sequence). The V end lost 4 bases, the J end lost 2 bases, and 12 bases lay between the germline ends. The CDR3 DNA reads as TGTGCCAGCAGCTCCTACCGGGGCCCCTACGAGCAGTACTTC. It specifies CASSSYRGPYEQYF.

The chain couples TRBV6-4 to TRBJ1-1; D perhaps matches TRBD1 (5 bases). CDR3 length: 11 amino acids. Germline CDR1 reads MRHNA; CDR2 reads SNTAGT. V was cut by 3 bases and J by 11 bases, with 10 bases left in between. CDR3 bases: TGTGCCAGCAGTGATGGGGGAAGGGCTTTCTTT. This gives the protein CASSDGGRAFF.

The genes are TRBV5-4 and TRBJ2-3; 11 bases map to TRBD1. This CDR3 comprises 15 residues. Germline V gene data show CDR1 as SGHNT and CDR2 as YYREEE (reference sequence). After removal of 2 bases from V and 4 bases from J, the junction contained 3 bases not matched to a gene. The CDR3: CASSFRTGGADTQYF. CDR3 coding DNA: TGTGCCAGCAGCTTCAGGACAGGGGGCGCAGATACGCAGTATTTT.

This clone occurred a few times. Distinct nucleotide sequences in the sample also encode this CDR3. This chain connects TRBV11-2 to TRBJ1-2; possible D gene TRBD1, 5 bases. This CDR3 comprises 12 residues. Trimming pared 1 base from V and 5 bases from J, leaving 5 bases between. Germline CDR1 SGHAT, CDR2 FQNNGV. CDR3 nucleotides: TGTGCCAGCAGCTTAGGGGGGTATGGCTACACCTTC. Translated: CASSLGGYGYTF.

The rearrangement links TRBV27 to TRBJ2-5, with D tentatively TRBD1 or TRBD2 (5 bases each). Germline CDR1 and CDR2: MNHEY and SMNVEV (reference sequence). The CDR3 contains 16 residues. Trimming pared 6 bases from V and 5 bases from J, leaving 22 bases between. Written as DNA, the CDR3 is TGTGCCAGCAGCTTTCACGGGACCAAGGGCCGGGAGACCCAGTACTTC. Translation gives CASSFHGTKGRETQYF.

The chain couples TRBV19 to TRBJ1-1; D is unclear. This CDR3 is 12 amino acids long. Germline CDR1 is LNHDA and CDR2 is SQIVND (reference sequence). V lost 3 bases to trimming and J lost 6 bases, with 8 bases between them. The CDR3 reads CASSIAGSEAFF. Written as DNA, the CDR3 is TGTGCCAGTAGTATCGCCGGGTCTGAAGCTTTCTTT.

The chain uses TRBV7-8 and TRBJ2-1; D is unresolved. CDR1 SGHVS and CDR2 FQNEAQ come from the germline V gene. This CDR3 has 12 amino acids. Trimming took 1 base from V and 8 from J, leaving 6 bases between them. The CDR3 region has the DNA TGTGCCAGCAGCTTAGGAAGCGATGAGCAGTTCTTC. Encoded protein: CASSLGSDEQFF.

This CDR3 is CASSLPPDTDTQYF. For the CDR3, the DNA is TGTGCCAGCAGCTTGCCCCCCGACACAGATACGCAGTATTTT. V is TRBV5-4 and J is TRBJ2-3, with D unresolved. The CDR3 is 14 residues long. Looked up from germline, CDR1 is SGHNT and CDR2 is YYREEE (reference sequence). V was pared by 1 base and J by 2 bases, with 8 bases between.

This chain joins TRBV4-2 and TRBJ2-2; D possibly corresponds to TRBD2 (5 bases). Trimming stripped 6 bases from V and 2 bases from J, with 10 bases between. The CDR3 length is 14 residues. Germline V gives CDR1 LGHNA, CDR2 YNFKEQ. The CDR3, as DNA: TGTGCCAGCAGTAGGACTCCTAACACCGGGGAGCTGTTTTTT. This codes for CASSRTPNTGELFF.

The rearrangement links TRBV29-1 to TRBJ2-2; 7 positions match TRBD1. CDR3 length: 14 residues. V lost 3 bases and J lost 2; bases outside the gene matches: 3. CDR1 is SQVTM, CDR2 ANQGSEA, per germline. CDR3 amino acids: CSVERQGNTGELFF. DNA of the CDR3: TGCAGCGTTGAGCGACAGGGAAACACCGGGGAGCTGTTTTTT.

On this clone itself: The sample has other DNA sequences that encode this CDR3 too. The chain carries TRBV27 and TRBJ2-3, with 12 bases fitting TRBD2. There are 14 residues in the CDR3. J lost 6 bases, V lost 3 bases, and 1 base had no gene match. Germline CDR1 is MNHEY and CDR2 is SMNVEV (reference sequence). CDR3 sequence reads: CASSFGLAGDTQYF. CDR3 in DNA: TGTGCCAGCAGTTTTGGACTAGCGGGGGATACGCAGTATTTT.

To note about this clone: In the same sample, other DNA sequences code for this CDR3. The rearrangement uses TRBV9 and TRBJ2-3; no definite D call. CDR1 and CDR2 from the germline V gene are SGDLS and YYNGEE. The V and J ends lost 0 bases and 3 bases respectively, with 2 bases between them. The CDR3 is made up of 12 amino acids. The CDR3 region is CASSVVTDTQYF. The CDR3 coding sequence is TGTGCCAGCAGCGTAGTAACAGATACGCAGTATTTT.

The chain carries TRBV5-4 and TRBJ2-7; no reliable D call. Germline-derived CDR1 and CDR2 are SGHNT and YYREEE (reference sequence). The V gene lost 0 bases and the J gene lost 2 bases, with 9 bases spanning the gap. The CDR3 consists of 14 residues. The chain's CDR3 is CASSLEPGPYEQYF. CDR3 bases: TGTGCCAGCAGCTTGGAACCCGGGCCCTACGAGCAGTACTTC.

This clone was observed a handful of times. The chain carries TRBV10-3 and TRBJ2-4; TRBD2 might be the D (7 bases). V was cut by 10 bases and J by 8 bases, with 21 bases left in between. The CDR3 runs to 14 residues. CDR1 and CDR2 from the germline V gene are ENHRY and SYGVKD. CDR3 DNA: TGTGCCACACGAGGGGGGGTAGGAGGGGACATTCAGTACTTC. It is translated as CATRGGVGGDIQYF.

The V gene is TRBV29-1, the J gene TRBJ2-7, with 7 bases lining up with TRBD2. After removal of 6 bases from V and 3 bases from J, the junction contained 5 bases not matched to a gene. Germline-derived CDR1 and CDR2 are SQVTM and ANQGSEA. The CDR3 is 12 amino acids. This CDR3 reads CSVAGRGYEQYF. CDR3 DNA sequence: TGCAGCGTCGCAGGGAGGGGCTACGAGCAGTACTTC.

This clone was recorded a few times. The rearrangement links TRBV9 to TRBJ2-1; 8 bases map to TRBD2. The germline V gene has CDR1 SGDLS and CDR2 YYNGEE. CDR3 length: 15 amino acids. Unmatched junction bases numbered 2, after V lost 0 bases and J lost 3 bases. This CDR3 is CASSVAGTSYNEQFF. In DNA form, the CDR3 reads TGTGCCAGCAGCGTAGCTGGGACTAGCTACAATGAGCAGTTCTTC.

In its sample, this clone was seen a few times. The DNA for the CDR3 is TGTGCCTGGAGTGTCGGACAGGGCGCTCAGCCCCAGCATTTT. Translated: CAWSVGQGAQPQHF. This chain connects TRBV30 to TRBJ1-5; 8 nucleotides align to TRBD1. There are 14 residues in the CDR3. Trimming took 0 bases from V and 6 from J; bases not matched to a gene: 4. Germline V gives CDR1 GTSNPN, CDR2 SVGIG (reference sequence).

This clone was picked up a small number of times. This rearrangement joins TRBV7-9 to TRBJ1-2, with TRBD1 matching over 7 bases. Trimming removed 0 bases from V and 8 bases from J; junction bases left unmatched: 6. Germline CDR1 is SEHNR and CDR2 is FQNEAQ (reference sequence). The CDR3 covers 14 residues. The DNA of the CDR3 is TGTGCCAGCAGCTTAGCCGGCAGGGGGAAGGGCTACACCTTC. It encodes CASSLAGRGKGYTF. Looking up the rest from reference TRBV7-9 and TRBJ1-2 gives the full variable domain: DTGVSQNPRHKITKRGQNVTFRCDPISEHNRLYWYRQTLGQGPEFLTYFQNEAQLEKSRLLSDRFSAERPKGSFSTLEIQRTEQGDSAMYLCASSLAGRGKGYTFGSGTRLTVV.

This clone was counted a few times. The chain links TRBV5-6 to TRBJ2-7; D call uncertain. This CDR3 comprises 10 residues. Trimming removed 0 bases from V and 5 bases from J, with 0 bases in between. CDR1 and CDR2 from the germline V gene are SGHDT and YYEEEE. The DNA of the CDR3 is TGTGCCAGCAGCTTGGACGAGCAGTACTTC. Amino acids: CASSLDEQYF.

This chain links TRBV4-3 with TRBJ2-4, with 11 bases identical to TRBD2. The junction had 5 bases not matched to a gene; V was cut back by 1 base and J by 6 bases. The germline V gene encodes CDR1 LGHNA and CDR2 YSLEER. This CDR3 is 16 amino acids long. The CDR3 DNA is TGCGCCAGCAGCCAAGTAGCGGGGGGGCCGAGAAACATTCAGTACTTC. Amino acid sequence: CASSQVAGGPRNIQYF.